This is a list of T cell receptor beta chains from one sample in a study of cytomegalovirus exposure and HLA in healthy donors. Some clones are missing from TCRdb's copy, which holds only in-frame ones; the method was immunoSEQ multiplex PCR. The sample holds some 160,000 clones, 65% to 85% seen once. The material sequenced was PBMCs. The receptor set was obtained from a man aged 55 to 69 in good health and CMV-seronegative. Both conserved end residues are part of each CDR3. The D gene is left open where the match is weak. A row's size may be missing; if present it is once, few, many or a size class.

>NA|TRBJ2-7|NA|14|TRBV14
TGTGCCAGCAGCCAAGTGGGCGGGCCTGGGGAGCAGTACTTC
CASSQVGGPGEQYF
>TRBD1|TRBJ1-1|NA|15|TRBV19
TGTGCCAGTGGAACGGTAGGACAGGGGGCCTCTGAAGCTTTCTTT
CASGTVGQGASEAFF
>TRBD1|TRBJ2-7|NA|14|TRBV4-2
TGTGCCAGCAGCGCCGCGGACAGGGGCCTCGAGCAGTACTTC
CASSAADRGLEQYF
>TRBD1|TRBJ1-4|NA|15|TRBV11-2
TGTGCCAGCAGCCTGGGGACAGGCATAAATGAAAAACTGTTTTTT
CASSLGTGINEKLFF
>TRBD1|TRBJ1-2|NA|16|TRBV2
TGTGCCAGCACCGTCGGGACAGGGATGATTTTTTCGGGCTACACCTTC
CASTVGTGMIFSGYTF
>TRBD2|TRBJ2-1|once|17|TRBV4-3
TGCGCCAGCAGCCAGAGAGTAGCGGGAGGGGGTTCTAAGGAGCAGTTCTTC
CASSQRVAGGGSKEQFF
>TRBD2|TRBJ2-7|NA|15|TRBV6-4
TGTGCCAGCAGAGGCCTTTTCCAGCGGGGCTACGAGCAGTACTTC
CASRGLFQRGYEQYF
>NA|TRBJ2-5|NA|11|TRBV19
TGTGCCAGTAGTATCCGGGAGACCCAGTACTTC
CASSIRETQYF
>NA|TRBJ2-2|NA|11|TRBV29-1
TGCAGCGTCCAAAACACCGGGGAGCTGTTTTTT
CSVQNTGELFF
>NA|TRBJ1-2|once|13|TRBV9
TGTGCCAGCAGCGCCATAAGCGCCTATGGCTACACCTTC
CASSAISAYGYTF
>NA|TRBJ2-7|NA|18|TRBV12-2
TGTGCAAGTCGCGCAAAAAGGGCTAGCGGGGGGTTCTCCTACGAGCAGTACTTC
CASRAKRASGGFSYEQYF
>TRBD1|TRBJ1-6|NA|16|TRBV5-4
TGTGCCAGCAGCCTACCGGTGGGGACAGGCAATTCACCCCTCCACTTT
CASSLPVGTGNSPLHF
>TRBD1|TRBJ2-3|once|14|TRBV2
TGTGCCAGCAGTCAGGACAGGGGGCAAGATACGCAGTATTTT
CASSQDRGQDTQYF
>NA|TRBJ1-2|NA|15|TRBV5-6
TGTGCCAGCAGCTCCTCTGGAGAGGCGGTCTATGGCTACACCTTC
CASSSSGEAVYGYTF
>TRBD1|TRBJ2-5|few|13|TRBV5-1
TGCGCCAGCAGCCCCGGGACAGAAGAGACCCAGTACTTC
CASSPGTEETQYF